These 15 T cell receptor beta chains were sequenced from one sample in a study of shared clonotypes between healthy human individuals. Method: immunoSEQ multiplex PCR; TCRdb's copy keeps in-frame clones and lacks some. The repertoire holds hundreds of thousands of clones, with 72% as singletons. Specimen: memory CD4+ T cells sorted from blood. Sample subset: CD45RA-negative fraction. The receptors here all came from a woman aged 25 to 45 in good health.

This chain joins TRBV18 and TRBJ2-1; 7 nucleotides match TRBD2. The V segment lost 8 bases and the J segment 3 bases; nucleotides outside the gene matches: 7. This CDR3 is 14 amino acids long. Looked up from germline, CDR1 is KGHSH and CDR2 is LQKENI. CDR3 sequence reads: CASAPAGIYNEQFF. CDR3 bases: TGTGCCAGCGCTCCAGCGGGGATCTACAATGAGCAGTTCTTC.

The CDR3 sequence: CAISRSDSQGVQYF. CDR3 nucleotide sequence: TGTGCCATCAGTAGGTCGGACAGCCAAGGAGTGCAGTACTTC. V and J are TRBV10-3 and TRBJ2-7; D might be TRBD1 (6 bases). Per germline, CDR1 ENHRY and CDR2 SYGVKD. The CDR3 contains 14 residues. V was clipped by 5 bases and J by 9 bases, with 20 bases between them.

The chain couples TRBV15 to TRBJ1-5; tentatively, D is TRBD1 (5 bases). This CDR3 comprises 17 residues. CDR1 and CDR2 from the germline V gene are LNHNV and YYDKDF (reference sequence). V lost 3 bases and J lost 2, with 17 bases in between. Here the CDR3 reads CATSSPPRDSRNQPQHF. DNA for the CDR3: TGTGCCACCAGCAGTCCTCCCCGAGACAGCCGCAATCAGCCCCAGCATTTT.

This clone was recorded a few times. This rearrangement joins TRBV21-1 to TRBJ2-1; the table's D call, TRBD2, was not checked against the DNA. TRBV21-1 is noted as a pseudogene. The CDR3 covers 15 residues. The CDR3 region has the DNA TGTGCCAGCAGCAAAGCTAGCGGGAGGGACAATGAGCAGTTCTTC. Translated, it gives CASSKASGRDNEQFF.

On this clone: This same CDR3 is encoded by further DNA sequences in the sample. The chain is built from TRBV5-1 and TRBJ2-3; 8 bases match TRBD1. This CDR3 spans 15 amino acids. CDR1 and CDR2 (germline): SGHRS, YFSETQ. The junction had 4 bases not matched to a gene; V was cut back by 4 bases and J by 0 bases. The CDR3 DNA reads TGCGCCAGCAGCCCGGGACAGGCTAGCACAGATACGCAGTATTTT. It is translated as CASSPGQASTDTQYF.

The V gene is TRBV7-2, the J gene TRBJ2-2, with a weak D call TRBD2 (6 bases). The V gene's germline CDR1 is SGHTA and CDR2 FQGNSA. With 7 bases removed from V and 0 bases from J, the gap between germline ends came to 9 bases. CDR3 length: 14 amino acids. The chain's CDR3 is CASIGTANTGELFF. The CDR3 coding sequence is TGTGCCAGCATCGGGACTGCGAACACCGGGGAGCTGTTTTTT.

The CDR3 sequence is CASLVKGDNEQFF. CDR3 coding DNA: TGTGCCAGCTTAGTAAAGGGAGACAATGAGCAGTTCTTC. V and J are TRBV6-1 and TRBJ2-1; D possibly corresponds to TRBD2 (5 bases). Germline V lookup: CDR1 MNHNS, CDR2 SASEGT. The CDR3 loop spans 13 amino acids. Deletions cut 8 bases from V and 5 bases from J, with 13 bases between.

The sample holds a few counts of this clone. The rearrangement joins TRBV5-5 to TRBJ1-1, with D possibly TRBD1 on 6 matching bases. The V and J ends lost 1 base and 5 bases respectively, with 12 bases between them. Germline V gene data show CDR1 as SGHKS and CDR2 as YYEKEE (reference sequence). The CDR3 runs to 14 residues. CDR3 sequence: CASSLSPGETEAFF. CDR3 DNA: TGTGCCAGCAGCTTGTCGCCAGGGGAGACTGAAGCTTTCTTT.

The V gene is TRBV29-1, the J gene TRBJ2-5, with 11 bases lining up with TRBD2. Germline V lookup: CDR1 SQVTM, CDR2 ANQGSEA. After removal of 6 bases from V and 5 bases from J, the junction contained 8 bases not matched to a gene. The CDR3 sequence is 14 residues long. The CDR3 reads CSVVIAGGPETQYF. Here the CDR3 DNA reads TGCAGCGTCGTAATAGCGGGAGGGCCCGAGACCCAGTACTTC. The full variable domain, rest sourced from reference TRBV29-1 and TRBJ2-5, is SAVISQKPSRDICQRGTSLTIQCQVDSQVTMMFWYRQQPGQSLTLIATANQGSEATYESGFVIDKFPISRPNLTFSTLTVSNMSPEDSSIYLCSVVIAGGPETQYFGPGTRLLVL.

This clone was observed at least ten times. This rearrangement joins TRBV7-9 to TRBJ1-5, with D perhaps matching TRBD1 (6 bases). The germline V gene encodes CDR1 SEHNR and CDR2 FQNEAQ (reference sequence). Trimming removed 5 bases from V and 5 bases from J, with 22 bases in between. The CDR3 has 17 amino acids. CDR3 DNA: TGTGCCAGCAGCCCAGGGCCCGTTTGGAAGGGGGATCAGCCCCAGCATTTT. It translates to CASSPGPVWKGDQPQHF.

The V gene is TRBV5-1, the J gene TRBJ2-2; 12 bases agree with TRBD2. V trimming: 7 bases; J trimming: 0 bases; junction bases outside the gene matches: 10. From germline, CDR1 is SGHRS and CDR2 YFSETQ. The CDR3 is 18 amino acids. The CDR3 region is CASQPGLAGPTNTGELFF. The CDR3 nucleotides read TGCGCCAGCCAACCTGGACTAGCGGGACCCACGAACACCGGGGAGCTGTTTTTT.

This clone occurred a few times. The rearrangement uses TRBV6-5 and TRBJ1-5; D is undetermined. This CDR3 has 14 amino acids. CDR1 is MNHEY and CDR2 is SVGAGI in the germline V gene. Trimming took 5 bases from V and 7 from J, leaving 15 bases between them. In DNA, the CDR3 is TGTGCCAGCAGTCCGGACCGAGGCGGACAGCCCCAGCATTTT. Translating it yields CASSPDRGGQPQHF.

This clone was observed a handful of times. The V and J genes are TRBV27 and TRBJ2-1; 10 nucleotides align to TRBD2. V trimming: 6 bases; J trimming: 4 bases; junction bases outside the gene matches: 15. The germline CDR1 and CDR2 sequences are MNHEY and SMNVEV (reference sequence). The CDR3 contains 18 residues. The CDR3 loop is CASSDGTSVPWGYNEQFF. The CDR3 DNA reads TGTGCCAGCAGCGACGGGACTAGCGTCCCCTGGGGTTACAATGAGCAGTTCTTC.

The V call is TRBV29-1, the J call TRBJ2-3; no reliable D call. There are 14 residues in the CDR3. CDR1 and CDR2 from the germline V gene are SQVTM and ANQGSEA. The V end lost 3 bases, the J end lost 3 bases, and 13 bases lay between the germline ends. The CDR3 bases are TGCAGCGTTGATCGAAGGCCCGTAACAGATACGCAGTATTTT. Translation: CSVDRRPVTDTQYF.

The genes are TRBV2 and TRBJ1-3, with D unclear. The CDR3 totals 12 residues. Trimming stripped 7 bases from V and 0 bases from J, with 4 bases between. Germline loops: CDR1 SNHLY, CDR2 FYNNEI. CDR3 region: CASNPSGNTIYF. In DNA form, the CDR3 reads TGTGCCAGCAACCCCTCTGGAAACACCATATATTTT.